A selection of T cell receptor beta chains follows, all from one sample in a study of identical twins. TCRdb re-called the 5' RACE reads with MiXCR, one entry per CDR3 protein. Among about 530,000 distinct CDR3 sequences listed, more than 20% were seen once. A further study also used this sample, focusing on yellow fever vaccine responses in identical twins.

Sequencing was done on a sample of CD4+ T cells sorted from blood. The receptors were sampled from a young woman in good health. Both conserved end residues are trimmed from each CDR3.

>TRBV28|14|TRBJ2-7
ASSLYLGQGSYEQY
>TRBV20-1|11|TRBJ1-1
SARGRAGAEAF
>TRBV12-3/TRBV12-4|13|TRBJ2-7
ASSRSGISSYEQY
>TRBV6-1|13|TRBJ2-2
ASRKTGGNTGELF
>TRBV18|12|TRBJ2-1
ASQLAGVRNEQF
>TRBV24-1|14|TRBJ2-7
ATSDWGTSGTYEQY
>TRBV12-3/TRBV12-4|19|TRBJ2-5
ASSLVRRGVVGQDIQETQY
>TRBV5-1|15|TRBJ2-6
ASSLRTVDSGANVLT
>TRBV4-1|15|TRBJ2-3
ASSQVATSGGTDTQY
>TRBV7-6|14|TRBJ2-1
ASSLMGVSGGNEQF
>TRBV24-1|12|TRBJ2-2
ATSATPNTGELF
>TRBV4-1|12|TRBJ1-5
ASSQVISNQPQH
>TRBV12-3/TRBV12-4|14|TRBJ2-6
ASSPVGAPGANVLT
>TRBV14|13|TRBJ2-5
ASSRSGLPAETQY
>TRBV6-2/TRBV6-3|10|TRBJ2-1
ASSSRDLSKF
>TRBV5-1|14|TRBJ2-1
ASTPGGSEGYNEQF
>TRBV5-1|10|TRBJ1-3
ASSLPGDTIY
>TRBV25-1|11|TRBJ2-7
ASSGGMSEEQY
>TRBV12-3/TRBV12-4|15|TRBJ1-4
ASSLVGSEGPNEKLF
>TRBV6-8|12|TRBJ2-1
ASSYFSRDNEQF
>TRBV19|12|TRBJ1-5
ASRGRGSNQPQH
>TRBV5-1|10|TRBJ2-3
ASSLGGGTQY
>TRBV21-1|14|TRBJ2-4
ASSKMQTLAKNIQY
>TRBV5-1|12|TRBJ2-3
ASSPQEGPDTQY
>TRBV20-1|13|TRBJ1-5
SARGDRRGNQPQH
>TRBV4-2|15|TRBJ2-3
ASSQNRLAGIADTQY
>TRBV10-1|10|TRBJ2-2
ASSDSNGELF
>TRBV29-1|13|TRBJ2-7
SVRKVGRSSYEQY
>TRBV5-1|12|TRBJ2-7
ASSSGQTFYEQY
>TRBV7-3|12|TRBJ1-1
ASSLIGGNTEAF
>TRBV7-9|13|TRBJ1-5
ASSPPGGGNQPQH
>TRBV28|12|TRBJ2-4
ASSSLPAKNIQY
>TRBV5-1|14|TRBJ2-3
ASSLAGRGRTDTQY
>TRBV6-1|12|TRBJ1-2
ASSSGQQTYGYT
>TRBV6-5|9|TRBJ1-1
ASSYRDRAF
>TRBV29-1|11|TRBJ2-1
SVDRGYSSGQF
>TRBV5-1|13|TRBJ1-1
ASSLNREVNTEAF
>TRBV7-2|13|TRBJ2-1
ASSFTGTSYNEQF
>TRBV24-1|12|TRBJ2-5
ATSDRQGGETQY
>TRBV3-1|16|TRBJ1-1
ASSQGVGTGKVNTEAF
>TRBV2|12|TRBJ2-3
ASIALAGTDTQY
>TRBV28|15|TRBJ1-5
ASKGRMRQGGNQPQH
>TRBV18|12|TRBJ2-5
ASSLREYQETQY
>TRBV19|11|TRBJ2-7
ASTDRGANEQY
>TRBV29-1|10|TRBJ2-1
SHLTGYNEQF
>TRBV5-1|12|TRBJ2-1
ASSLGGQFNEQF
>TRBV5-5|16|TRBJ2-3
ASSLGLYRGFSTDTQY
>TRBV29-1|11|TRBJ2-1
SVPWTSGGEQF
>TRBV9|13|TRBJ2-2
ASSVGNPNTGELF
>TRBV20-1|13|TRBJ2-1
SARDATSLRGEQF
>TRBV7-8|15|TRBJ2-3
ASSFRSAQGSTDTQY
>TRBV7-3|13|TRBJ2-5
ASSLHGTRQETQY
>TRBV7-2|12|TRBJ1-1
ASSLLGRGTEAF